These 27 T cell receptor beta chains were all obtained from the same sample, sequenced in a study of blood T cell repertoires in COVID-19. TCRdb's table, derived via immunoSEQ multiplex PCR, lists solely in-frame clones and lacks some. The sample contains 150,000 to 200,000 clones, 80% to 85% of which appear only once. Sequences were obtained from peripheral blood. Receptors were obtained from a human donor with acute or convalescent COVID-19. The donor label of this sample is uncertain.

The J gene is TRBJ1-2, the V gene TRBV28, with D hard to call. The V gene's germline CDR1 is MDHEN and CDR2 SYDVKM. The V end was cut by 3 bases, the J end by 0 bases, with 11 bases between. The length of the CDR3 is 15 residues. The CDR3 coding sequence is TGTGCCAGCAGTTTCCCCGGAGGCGCTAACTATGGCTACACCTTC. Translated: CASSFPGGANYGYTF.

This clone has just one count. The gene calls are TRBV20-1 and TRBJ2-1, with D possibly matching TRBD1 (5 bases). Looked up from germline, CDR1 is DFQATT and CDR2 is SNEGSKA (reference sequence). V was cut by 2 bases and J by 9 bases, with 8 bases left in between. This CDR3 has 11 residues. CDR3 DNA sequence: TGCAGTGCTAGACAGGGCGCTGAGCAGTTCTTC. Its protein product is CSARQGAEQFF.

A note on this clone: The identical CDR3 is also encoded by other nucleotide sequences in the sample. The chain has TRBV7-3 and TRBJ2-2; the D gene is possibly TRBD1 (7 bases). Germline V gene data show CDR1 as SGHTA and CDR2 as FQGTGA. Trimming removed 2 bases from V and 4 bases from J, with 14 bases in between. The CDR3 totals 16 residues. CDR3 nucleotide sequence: TGTGCCAGCAGCTTATCAGGGCAGGGGGGCACCGGGGAGCTGTTTTTT. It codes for CASSLSGQGGTGELFF.

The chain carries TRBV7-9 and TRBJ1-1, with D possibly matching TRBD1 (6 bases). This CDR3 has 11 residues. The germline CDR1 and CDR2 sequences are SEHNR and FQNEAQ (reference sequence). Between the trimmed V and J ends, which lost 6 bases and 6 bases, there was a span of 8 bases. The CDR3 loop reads CASRRQAEAFF. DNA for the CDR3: TGTGCCAGCAGGAGACAGGCTGAAGCTTTCTTT.

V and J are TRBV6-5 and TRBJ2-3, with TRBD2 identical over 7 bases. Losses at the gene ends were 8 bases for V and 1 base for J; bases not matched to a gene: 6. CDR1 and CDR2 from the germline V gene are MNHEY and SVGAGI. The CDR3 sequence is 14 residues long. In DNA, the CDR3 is TGTGCCAGCTGCAGCGGGGACTGCACAGATACGCAGTATTTT. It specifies CASCSGDCTDTQYF.

The CDR3 loop reads CASSDGGASGEQYF. Written as DNA, the CDR3 is TGCGCCAGCAGTGACGGGGGGGCGTCGGGAGAGCAGTACTTC. The V call is TRBV10-1, the J call TRBJ2-7; TRBD2 matches at 8 bases. The CDR3 totals 14 residues. V shed 3 bases and J 7 bases; nucleotides not matched to a gene: 8. Germline-derived CDR1 and CDR2 are WNHNN and SYGVQD (reference sequence).

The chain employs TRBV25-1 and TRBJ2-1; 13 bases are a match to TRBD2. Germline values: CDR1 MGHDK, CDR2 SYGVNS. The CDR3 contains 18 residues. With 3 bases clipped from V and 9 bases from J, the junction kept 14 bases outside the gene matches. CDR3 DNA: TGTGCCAGCAGTGATTTGGGACTAGCGGGAATTAGGGGGGGTGAGCAGTTCTTC. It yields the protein CASSDLGLAGIRGGEQFF. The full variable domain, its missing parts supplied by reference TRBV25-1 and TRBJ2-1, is EADIYQTPRYLVIGTGKKITLECSQTMGHDKMYWYQQDPGMELHLIHYSYGVNSTEKGDLSSESTVSRIRTEHFPLTLESARPSHTSQYLCASSDLGLAGIRGGEQFFGPGTRLTVL.

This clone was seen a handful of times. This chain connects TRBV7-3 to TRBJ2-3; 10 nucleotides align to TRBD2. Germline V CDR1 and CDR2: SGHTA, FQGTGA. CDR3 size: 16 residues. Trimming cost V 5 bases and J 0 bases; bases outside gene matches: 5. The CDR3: CASSPGLASSTDTQYF. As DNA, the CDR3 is TGTGCCAGCAGCCCGGGACTAGCGTCCAGCACAGATACGCAGTATTTT.

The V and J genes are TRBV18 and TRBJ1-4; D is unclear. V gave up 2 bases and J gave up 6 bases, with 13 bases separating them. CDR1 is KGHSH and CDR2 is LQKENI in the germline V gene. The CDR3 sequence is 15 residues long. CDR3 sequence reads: CASSPMRAAHEKLFF. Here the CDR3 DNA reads TGTGCCAGCTCACCAATGCGGGCGGCGCATGAAAAACTGTTTTTT.

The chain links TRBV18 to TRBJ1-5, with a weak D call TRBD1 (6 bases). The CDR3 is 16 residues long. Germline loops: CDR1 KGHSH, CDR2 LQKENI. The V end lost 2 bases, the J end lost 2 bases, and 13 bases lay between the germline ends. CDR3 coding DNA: TGTGCCAGCTCACCATCGGGGGGCGAGGGCAATCAGCCCCAGCATTTT. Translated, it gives CASSPSGGEGNQPQHF.

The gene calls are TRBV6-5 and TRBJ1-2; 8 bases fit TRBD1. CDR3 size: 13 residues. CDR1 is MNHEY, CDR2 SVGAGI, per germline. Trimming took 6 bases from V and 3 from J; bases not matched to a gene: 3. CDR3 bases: TGTGCCAGCAGCGAGACAGGGGACTATGGCTACACCTTC. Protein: CASSETGDYGYTF.

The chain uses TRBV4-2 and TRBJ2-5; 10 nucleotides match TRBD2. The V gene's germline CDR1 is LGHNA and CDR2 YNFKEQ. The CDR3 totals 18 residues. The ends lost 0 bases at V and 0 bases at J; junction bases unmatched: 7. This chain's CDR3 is CASSQEPLAGRYQETQYF. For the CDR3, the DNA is TGTGCCAGCAGCCAAGAGCCACTAGCGGGAAGGTACCAAGAGACCCAGTACTTC.

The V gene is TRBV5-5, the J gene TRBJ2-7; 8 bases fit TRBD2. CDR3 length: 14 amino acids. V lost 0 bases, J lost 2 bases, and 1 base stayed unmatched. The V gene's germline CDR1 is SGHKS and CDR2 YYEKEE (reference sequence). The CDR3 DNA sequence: TGTGCCAGCAGCTTGGCGGGGGGGGCCTACGAGCAGTACTTC. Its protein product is CASSLAGGAYEQYF. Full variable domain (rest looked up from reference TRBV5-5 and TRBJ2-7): DAGVTQSPTHLIKTRGQQVTLRCSPISGHKSVSWYQQVLGQGPQFIFQYYEKEERGRGNFPDRFSARQFPNYSSELNVNALLLGDSALYLCASSLAGGAYEQYFGPGTRLTVT.

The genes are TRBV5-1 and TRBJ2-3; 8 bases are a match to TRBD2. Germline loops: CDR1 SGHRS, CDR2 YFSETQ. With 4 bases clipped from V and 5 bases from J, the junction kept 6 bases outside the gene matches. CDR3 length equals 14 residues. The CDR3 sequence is CASSQRGGQDTQYF. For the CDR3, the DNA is TGCGCCAGCAGCCAACGGGGGGGTCAAGATACGCAGTATTTT.

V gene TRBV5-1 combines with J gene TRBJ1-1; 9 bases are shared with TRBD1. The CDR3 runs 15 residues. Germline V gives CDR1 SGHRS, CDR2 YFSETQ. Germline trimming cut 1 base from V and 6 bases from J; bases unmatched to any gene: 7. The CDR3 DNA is TGCGCCAGCAGCTTGCTGGGACAGGGTATTTCTGAAGCTTTCTTT. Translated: CASSLLGQGISEAFF.

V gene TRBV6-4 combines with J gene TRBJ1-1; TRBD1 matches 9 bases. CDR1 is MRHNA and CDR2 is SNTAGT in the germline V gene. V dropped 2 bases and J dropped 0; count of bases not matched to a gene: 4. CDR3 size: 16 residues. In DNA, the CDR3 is TGTGCCAGCAGTGACGGGACAGGGATAATGAACACTGAAGCTTTCTTT. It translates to CASSDGTGIMNTEAFF.

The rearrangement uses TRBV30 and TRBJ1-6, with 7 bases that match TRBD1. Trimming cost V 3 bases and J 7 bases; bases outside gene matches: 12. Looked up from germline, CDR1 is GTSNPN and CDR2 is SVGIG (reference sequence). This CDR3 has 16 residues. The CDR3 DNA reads TGTGCCTGGAGCAGGGACAGCCCTGGGATGAATTCACCCCTCCACTTT. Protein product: CAWSRDSPGMNSPLHF. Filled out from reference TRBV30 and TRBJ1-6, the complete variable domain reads SQTIHQWPATLVQPVGSPLSLECTVEGTSNPNLYWYRQAAGRGLQLLFYSVGIGQISSEVPQNLSASRPQDRQFILSSKKLLLSDSGFYLCAWSRDSPGMNSPLHFGNGTRLTVT.

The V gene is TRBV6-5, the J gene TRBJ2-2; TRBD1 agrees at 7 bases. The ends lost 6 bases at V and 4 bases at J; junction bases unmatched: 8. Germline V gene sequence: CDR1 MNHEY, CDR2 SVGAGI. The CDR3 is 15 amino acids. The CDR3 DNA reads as TGTGCCAGCAGACCGGGACAGTTGGGCACCGGGGAGCTGTTTTTT. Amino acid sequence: CASRPGQLGTGELFF.

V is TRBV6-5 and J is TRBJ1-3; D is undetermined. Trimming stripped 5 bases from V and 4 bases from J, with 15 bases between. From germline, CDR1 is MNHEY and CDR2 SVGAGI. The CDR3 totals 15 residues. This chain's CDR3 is CASSQLDYTGNTIYF. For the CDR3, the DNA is TGTGCCAGCAGTCAGCTAGACTACACCGGAAACACCATATATTTT.

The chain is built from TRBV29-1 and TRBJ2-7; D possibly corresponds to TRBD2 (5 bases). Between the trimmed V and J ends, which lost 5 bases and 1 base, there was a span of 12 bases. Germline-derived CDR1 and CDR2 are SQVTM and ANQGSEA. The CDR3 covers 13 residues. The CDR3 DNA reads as TGCAGCGTTCCCGGGGTTGGGTCCTACGAGCAGTACTTC. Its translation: CSVPGVGSYEQYF.

CDR3 nucleotide sequence: TGTGCCAGTAGTACGCAGGGGTGGGGCGAGCAGTACTTC. This codes for CASSTQGWGEQYF. J is TRBJ2-7 and V is TRBV19, with D possibly TRBD1 on 6 matching bases. CDR3 size: 13 residues. V dropped 4 bases and J dropped 6 bases, with 13 bases sitting between them. Germline CDR1 reads LNHDA; CDR2 reads SQIVND (reference sequence).

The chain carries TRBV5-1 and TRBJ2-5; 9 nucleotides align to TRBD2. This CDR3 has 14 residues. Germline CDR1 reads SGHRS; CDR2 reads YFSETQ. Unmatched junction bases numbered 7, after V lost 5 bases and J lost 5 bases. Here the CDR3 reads CASRTGTSTETQYF. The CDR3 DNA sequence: TGCGCCAGCAGGACCGGGACTAGCACCGAGACCCAGTACTTC.

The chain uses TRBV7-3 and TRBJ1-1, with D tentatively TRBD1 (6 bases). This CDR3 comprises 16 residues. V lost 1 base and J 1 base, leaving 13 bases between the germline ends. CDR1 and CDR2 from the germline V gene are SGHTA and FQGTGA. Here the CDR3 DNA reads TGTGCCAGCAGCTTAAACCCAAACAGGGCGAACACTGAAGCTTTCTTT. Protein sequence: CASSLNPNRANTEAFF.

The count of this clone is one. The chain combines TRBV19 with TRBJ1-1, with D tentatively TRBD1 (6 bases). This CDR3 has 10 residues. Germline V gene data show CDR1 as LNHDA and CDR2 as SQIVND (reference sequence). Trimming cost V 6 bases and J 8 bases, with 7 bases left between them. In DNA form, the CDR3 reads TGTGCCAGTAGACAGGGAGAAGCTTTCTTT. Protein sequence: CASRQGEAFF.

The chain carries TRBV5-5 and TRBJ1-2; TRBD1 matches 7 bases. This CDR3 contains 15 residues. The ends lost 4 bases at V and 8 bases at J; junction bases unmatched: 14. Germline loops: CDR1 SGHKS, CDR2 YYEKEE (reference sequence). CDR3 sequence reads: CASSEGQYPSGGYTF. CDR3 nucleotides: TGTGCCAGCAGCGAGGGACAGTATCCTAGTGGGGGCTACACCTTC. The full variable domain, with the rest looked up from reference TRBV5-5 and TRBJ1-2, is DAGVTQSPTHLIKTRGQQVTLRCSPISGHKSVSWYQQVLGQGPQFIFQYYEKEERGRGNFPDRFSARQFPNYSSELNVNALLLGDSALYLCASSEGQYPSGGYTFGSGTRLTVV.

CDR3 loop: CASSYDRDTEAFF. Written as DNA, the CDR3 is TGTGCCAGCAGCTACGACAGGGACACTGAAGCTTTCTTT. J is TRBJ1-1 and V is TRBV7-3, with 7 positions matching TRBD1. The J segment lost 3 bases and the V segment lost 4 bases, leaving 2 bases of the junction unmatched. This CDR3 region has 13 residues. Germline assignment: CDR1 SGHTA and CDR2 FQGTGA.

The CDR3 sequence: CASGLVRREAGTEAFF. DNA of the CDR3: TGTGCTAGTGGTTTGGTACGAAGGGAGGCGGGTACTGAAGCTTTCTTT. The chain is built from TRBV12-5 and TRBJ1-1, with unresolved D. CDR1 and CDR2 from the germline V gene are LGHNT and FRNRAP. The CDR3 is 16 amino acids. Trimming stripped 0 bases from V and 5 bases from J, with 16 bases between.